The 22 T cell receptor beta chains below all came from one sample that was sequenced in a study of blood T cells in healthy people across ages (dated by TCRdb to the mid-2010s). To prepare the library, 5' RACE was applied. TCRdb records Illumina HiSeq 2500 as the sequencer. A second PCR of about 7 to 12 cycles was run with a J-beta primer mix and a sample-barcoded 5' primer. Using fastp at Q25 and MiXCR, TCRdb reprocessed the public reads and kept productive beta chains. Rows are combined by CDR3 protein, so each entry shows the most common genes and DNA. The sample has 600,000 to 1,000,000 distinct CDR3 sequences on record, roughly 25% of them singletons. Together, the top ten hold under 4.5% of the sample. The sample was also reused in another study, on T cells of mothers and their children.

Sequenced input: blood. These receptors came from a boy between 10 and 17 years old in good health.

The rearrangement joins TRBV28 to TRBJ2-5; 8 nucleotides line up with TRBD2. This CDR3 is built from 18 residues. The germline CDR1 and CDR2 sequences are MDHEN and SYDVKM. Trimming cost V 5 bases and J 2 bases; bases outside gene matches: 16. The CDR3, as DNA: TGTGCCAGCAGTCCTCCGCCATGGATTAGCGGGGATCAAGAGACCCAGTACTTC. Its protein is CASSPPPWISGDQETQYF.

This clonotype came up a few times. The V and J genes are TRBV27 and TRBJ2-1; D perhaps matches TRBD1 (5 bases). Germline CDR1 reads MNHEY; CDR2 reads SMNVEV (reference sequence). The CDR3 is made up of 13 amino acids. V lost 11 bases and J lost 5, with 16 bases in between. The CDR3 DNA reads as TGTGCCGCCTCAACCAGGGTAAACAATGAGCAGTTCTTC. Amino acids: CAASTRVNNEQFF.

Points on this clonotype: The junction departs from germline at one end; a sequencing error may be responsible. The chain recombines TRBV6-1 with TRBJ2-1; TRBD2 matches at 7 bases. In germline, CDR1 is MNHNS, CDR2 SASEGT. This CDR3 has 14 amino acids. The CDR3: CAGRDYSSYNEQFF. CDR3 coding DNA: TGTGCCGGCAGGGACTATAGCTCCTACAATGAGCAGTTCTTC.

This clonotype was counted between two and nine times. This chain links TRBV7-2 with TRBJ1-4; 7 nucleotides agree with TRBD1. CDR1 and CDR2 (germline): SGHTA, FQGNSA. CDR3 length: 15 residues. V lost 4 bases and J lost 5; bases outside the gene matches: 7. CDR3 in DNA: TGTGCCAGCAGCTCAGCGGCAGGGGGGAATGAAAAACTGTTTTTT. Encoded protein: CASSSAAGGNEKLFF.

V and J are TRBV20-1 and TRBJ2-1, with 11 bases that match TRBD2. J lost 5 bases, V lost 5 bases, and 5 bases had no gene match. Germline V CDR1 and CDR2: DFQATT, SNEGSKA (reference sequence). This CDR3 comprises 14 residues. The CDR3 is CSAWLAGGDNEQFF. CDR3 nucleotides: TGCAGTGCTTGGCTAGCGGGAGGTGACAATGAGCAGTTCTTC.

The J gene is TRBJ1-2, the V gene TRBV6-5, with D maybe TRBD1 (6 bases). Trimming cost V 2 bases and J 4 bases, with 14 bases left between them. Germline CDR1 reads MNHEY; CDR2 reads SVGAGI. The CDR3 spans 15 residues. CDR3 in DNA: TGTGCCAGCAGTTACGCCCGAGGGGGAGGCTATGGCTACACCTTC. It specifies CASSYARGGGYGYTF.

The chain links TRBV12-3 or TRBV12-4 to TRBJ2-6; TRBD1 is a possible D gene (6 bases). CDR3 size: 15 residues. The V end was cut by 7 bases, the J end by 4 bases, with 14 bases between. The CDR3 nucleotides are TGTGCCAGCACACCTGGGGGCTGGGGGGCCAACGTCCTGACTTTC. It codes for CASTPGGWGANVLTF.

There are many counts of this clonotype. This sequence joins TRBV5-1 and TRBJ2-7; the match to TRBD1 covers 7 bases. CDR1 is SGHRS, CDR2 YFSETQ, per germline. CDR3 size: 14 residues. Trimming cost V 4 bases and J 2 bases; bases outside gene matches: 6. CDR3: CASSLSTGTYEQYF. The CDR3 region has the DNA TGCGCCAGCAGCCTATCGACAGGGACCTACGAGCAGTACTTC.

This clonotype came up a few times. V usage is TRBV2 and J usage is TRBJ1-1; D remains ambiguous. Between the trimmed V and J ends, which lost 1 base and 0 bases, there was a span of 3 bases. CDR1 and CDR2 from the germline V gene are SNHLY and FYNNEI. The CDR3 covers 13 residues. CDR3 protein: CASSEEMNTEAFF. Written as DNA, the CDR3 is TGTGCCAGCAGTGAAGAGATGAACACTGAAGCTTTCTTT.

As to this clonotype: A clone one base away is much larger, so this may be a read error. The conserved closing phenylalanine or tryptophan is absent in this CDR3, likely reflecting a read error. J is TRBJ1-1 and V is TRBV2; D is undetermined. V lost 3 bases to trimming and J lost 6 bases, with 2 bases between them. CDR1 and CDR2 (germline): SNHLY, FYNNEI. The CDR3 covers 10 residues. CDR3 sequence reads: CASSEAEAFL. The CDR3 nucleotides are TGTGCCAGCAGTGAGGCTGAAGCTTTCCTT.

The table lists this clonotype with a few counts. This rearrangement joins TRBV20-1 to TRBJ2-4; 10 positions agree with TRBD2. The junction had 8 bases not matched to a gene; V was cut back by 0 bases and J by 3 bases. This CDR3 comprises 17 residues. Per the germline V gene, CDR1 is DFQATT and CDR2 is SNEGSKA (reference sequence). CDR3 region: CSARDLAGAFYKNIQYF. The DNA of the CDR3 is TGCAGTGCTAGAGATCTAGCGGGAGCTTTCTACAAAAACATTCAGTACTTC.

The chain recombines TRBV12-3 or TRBV12-4 with TRBJ2-5, with D perhaps TRBD1 (6 bases). V lost 2 bases, J lost 5 bases, and 12 bases lay in between. CDR3 size: 14 residues. The DNA of the CDR3 is TGTGCCAGCAGTTTAACAGGGTTGTCTGAGACCCAGTACTTC. This translates into CASSLTGLSETQYF.

This rearrangement joins TRBV3-1 to TRBJ2-7; D may be TRBD1 (5 bases). Germline V gene sequence: CDR1 LGHDT, CDR2 YNNKEL (reference sequence). V gave up 1 base and J gave up 0 bases, with 10 bases separating them. CDR3 length: 15 amino acids. This chain's CDR3 is CASSQGRVSSYEQYF. In nucleotides, the CDR3 is TGTGCCAGCAGCCAAGGCAGGGTGAGCTCCTACGAGCAGTACTTC.

This chain connects TRBV12-3 or TRBV12-4 to TRBJ2-3; 10 nucleotides agree with TRBD1. J was trimmed by 4 bases and V by 1 base; bases with no gene match: 8. The CDR3 spans 17 residues. The CDR3 DNA reads TGTGCCAGCAGTTTAGGTTCCGGGACAGGGGCCCCAGATACGCAGTATTTT. Its protein product is CASSLGSGTGAPDTQYF.

This chain links TRBV28 with TRBJ2-7; TRBD2 matches 7 bases. The length of the CDR3 is 13 residues. Trimming cost V 5 bases and J 2 bases; bases outside gene matches: 3. CDR1 and CDR2 from the germline V gene are MDHEN and SYDVKM. This CDR3 is CASSGEGPYEQYF. DNA of the CDR3: TGTGCCAGCAGTGGGGAGGGCCCCTACGAGCAGTACTTC.

The genes are TRBV29-1 and TRBJ1-4; tentative D call: TRBD1 (5 bases). The germline gives CDR1 SQVTM, CDR2 ANQGSEA. Trimming pared 6 bases from V and 8 bases from J, leaving 19 bases between. There are 14 residues in the CDR3. The CDR3: CSVVYRDRGEKLFF. CDR3 bases: TGCAGCGTGGTTTACCGGGACCGAGGGGAAAAACTGTTTTTT.

This rearrangement joins TRBV24-1 to TRBJ1-5; D unclear. The CDR3 is 14 residues long. Looked up from germline, CDR1 is KGHDR and CDR2 is SFDVKD. Trimming left V 2 bases short and J 1 base short, with 5 bases between. The CDR3 sequence is CATSDSGSNQPQHF. In DNA form, the CDR3 reads TGTGCCACCAGTGATTCTGGCAGCAATCAGCCCCAGCATTTT.

The chain couples TRBV7-2 to TRBJ2-5; the D gene is possibly TRBD2 (6 bases). The J call may be faulty, since TRBJ2-7 better matches the DNA end. Germline V gene data show CDR1 as SGHTA and CDR2 as FQGNSA. This CDR3 region has 13 residues. The CDR3 DNA is TGTGCCAGCAGTTTCCGGGACTCTAGCGAGCAGTACTTC. This gives the protein CASSFRDSSEQYF.

The J gene is TRBJ1-5, the V gene TRBV20-1; 7 nucleotides align to TRBD1. The CDR3 runs 17 residues. Per the germline V gene, CDR1 is DFQATT and CDR2 is SNEGSKA (reference sequence). J gave up 2 bases and V 1 base, and 11 bases lay outside the gene matches. DNA of the CDR3: TGCAGTGCTAGAGGTTGGTTGACAGGGATGGGCAATCAGCCCCAGCATTTT. This gives the protein CSARGWLTGMGNQPQHF.

The CDR3 reads CAASGVAGDWTDTQYF. CDR3 sequence (DNA): TGTGCCGCCTCAGGAGTAGCGGGCGACTGGACAGATACGCAGTATTTT. The chain recombines TRBV2 with TRBJ2-3; 7 nucleotides align to TRBD2. The germline CDR1 and CDR2 sequences are SNHLY and FYNNEI. CDR3 length: 16 amino acids. Germline trimming cut 11 bases from V and 3 bases from J; bases unmatched to any gene: 17.

This clonotype was counted only a few times. This chain's CDR3 is CASSQVSRVGEQYF. CDR3 bases: TGCGCCAGCAGCCAAGTCTCGCGAGTAGGCGAGCAGTACTTC. V usage is TRBV4-3 and J usage is TRBJ2-7; D call uncertain. Germline-derived CDR1 and CDR2 are LGHNA and YSLEER. The CDR3 is made up of 14 amino acids. Deletions cut 1 base from V and 6 bases from J, with 13 bases between.

This clonotype was seen only a few times. Germline is not matched at one junction end, which may reflect a read error. The gene calls are TRBV29-1 and TRBJ2-2; 8 nucleotides align to TRBD2. The CDR3 consists of 15 residues. Germline V gene data show CDR1 as SQVTM and CDR2 as ANQGSEA. The CDR3 DNA reads TGCAGCGTTGAAGATAGCGGGGCGAACACCGGGGAGCTGTCTTTT. Protein sequence: CSVEDSGANTGELSF.